This T cell receptor (beta chain) was profiled in a study of shared clonotypes between healthy human individuals. General study findings and limits: On the whole, naive subsets had larger estimated richness than memory subsets had.

The CDR3 runs to 15 residues. The germline V gene encodes CDR1 SGDLS and CDR2 YYNGEE. Trimming took 0 bases from V and 1 from J, leaving 10 bases between them. Terminally differentiated effector memory CD45RA+ cells were excluded by CCR7 positive selection of CD45RO-negative cells. This clone was recorded only once. The antigen is unknown. Libraries were prepared by immunoSEQ multiplex PCR; TCRdb keeps only in-frame clonotypes and omits some of them. The table includes about 2 million clones, about 95% detected once. The source is a man aged 18 to 30 in good health. The chain is built from TRBV9 and TRBJ1-1; maybe TRBD1 (5 bases). The material sequenced was naive CD8+ T cells sorted from blood. This chain's CDR3 is CASSVGPQENTEAFF. CDR3 nucleotides: TGTGCCAGCAGCGTAGGTCCACAGGAGAACACTGAAGCTTTCTTT.